This T cell receptor beta chain originates from a study of T cell responses to AZD1222 COVID-19 vaccine. Details on this clone: Its antigen remains unknown.

This table comes from immunoSEQ multiplex PCR, and its TCRdb copy is limited to in-frame clones, with some not included. This table has some 200,000 clones, approximately 90% appearing once. The CDR3 length is 18 residues. Study results and limitations: CD4 TCRs covered the whole spike, strongest at regions 160-218 and 743-854.

The source of this sequence is an adult in good health. The sample consisted of peripheral blood, taken on day 0 of AZD1222 vaccination. The chain couples TRBV21-1 to TRBJ2-1; TRBD2, as called in the table, went unchecked against the DNA. TRBV21-1 is a documented pseudogene. The CDR3 protein is CASSKIRTSGVPDNEQFF. The CDR3 DNA sequence: TGTGCCAGCAGCAAAATTCGGACTAGCGGGGTACCCGACAATGAGCAGTTCTTC.